The following is a T cell receptor beta chain sequence with its context. There is no known antigen for this receptor. Within one base of it there is no much larger clone, and no base qualities were kept. Participants in the prospective study were enrolled through a virtual design, were aged about 18 to 100 years, and lived in about two dozen United States geographic areas. Cohort assignment in the prospective study relied on participant-reported clinical history from a screening survey and a study questionnaire. Recovered participants in ImmuneRACE Cohort 3 were defined as having two consecutive negative NP/OP PCR tests, clearance from a healthcare professional, or resolution of symptoms. In the prospective study, whole blood, serum and a nasopharyngeal or oropharyngeal swab were collected from each participant by mobile phlebotomists. Over an approximately two-month period, participants in the prospective study had the option of providing additional blood draws and questionnaires. Before DNA extraction, blood samples from the prospective study were shipped at room temperature or frozen.

The data were obtained in a study of blood T cell repertoires in COVID-19 (TCRdb year 2020). Broadly, across the study: Samples covering the acute and convalescent phases of COVID-19 were provided by collaborators in the United States, Italy and Spain. Where available, HLA class I and class II types were taken from metadata supplied by the sample provider and were not determined by assay-based typing. The samples were drawn from the first 160 participants of the ongoing ImmuneRACE study and from 1,200 or so subjects provided by 6 global collaborators. Sample metadata almost always included a de-identified subject ID, COVID-19 status, age in years and sex. Subjects who had been exposed to COVID-19, were actively infected with it, or had recovered from it provided the deeply sampled blood TCRbeta repertoires that made up the dataset. A freely available public database, intended as a resource for researchers studying the immune response to SARS-CoV-2, is where the repertoires were released. The prospective study material was composed of cDNA or gDNA derived from T cells, B-cell-depleted T cells, or PBMCs.

CDR1 MGHRA and CDR2 YSYEKL were looked up in the germline V gene. Relative to germline, V is 0 bases shorter and J is 2 bases shorter, with 18 bases between their ends. From its cysteine to its phenylalanine, the CDR3 spans 18 amino acids. Of all the DNA, just the CDR3 is kept, 54 bases in frame from base 1. TCRbeta CDR3 regions were amplified from genomic DNA by means of the immunoSEQ Assay, a bias-controlled multiplex PCR. Per the authors' processing: Nucleated cell counts per sample were estimated from amplification of reference gene primers within the assay. To quantify the absolute abundance of each unique TCRbeta CDR3 rearrangement, sequence reads were collapsed and filtered. For each sample, productive Simpson clonality was calculated as the square root of Simpson's diversity index over productive rearrangements. Drawn from immuneACCESS, this table holds only the in-frame rearrangements with V and J called that TCRdb kept. Clones are partly lost; checked studies trace under half to an unresolved V gene and leave the rest unexplained. V and J calls and clone size are copied from that table; D and trimming were computed from the DNA. The sample records approximately 360,000 clones, less than 90% of which are singletons. The biggest ten clones account for about 4.9% of the sample.

General findings and caveats noted by the study authors: The quantity of clinical and demographic metadata differed by source and by participant and was supplied without curation.

The sequence came from a woman aged 45-59 years who had recovered from COVID-19. The material sequenced was PBMCs or T cells enriched from blood (not recorded which). The chain employs TRBV4-1 and TRBJ2-3, and the D gene may be TRBD2, 5 bases matching. CDR3 reads: CASSQDSSSPGYTDTQYF. Read as DNA, the sequence is TGCGCCAGCAGCCAAGACTCCTCGTCCCCGGGGTACACAGATACGCAGTATTTT.